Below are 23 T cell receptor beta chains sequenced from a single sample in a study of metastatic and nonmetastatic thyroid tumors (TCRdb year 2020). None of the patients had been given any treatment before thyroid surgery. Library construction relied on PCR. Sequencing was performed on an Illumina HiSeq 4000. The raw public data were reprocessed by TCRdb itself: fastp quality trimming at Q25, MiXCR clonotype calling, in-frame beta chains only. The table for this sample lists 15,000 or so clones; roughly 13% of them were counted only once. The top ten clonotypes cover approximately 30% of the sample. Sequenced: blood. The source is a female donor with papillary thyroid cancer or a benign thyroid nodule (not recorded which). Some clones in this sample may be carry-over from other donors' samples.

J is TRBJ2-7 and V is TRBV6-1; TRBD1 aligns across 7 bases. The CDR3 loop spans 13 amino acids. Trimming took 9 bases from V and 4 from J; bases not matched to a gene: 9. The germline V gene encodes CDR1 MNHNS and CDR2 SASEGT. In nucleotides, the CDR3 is TGTGCCAGTAGCAGGGACAGACCTTACGAGCAGTACTTC. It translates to CASSRDRPYEQYF.

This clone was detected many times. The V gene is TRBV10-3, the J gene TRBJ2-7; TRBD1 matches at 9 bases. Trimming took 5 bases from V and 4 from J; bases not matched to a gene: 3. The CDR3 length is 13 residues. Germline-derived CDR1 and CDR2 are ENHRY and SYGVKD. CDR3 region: CAISPGTGYEQYF. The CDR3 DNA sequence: TGTGCCATCAGTCCCGGGACAGGGTACGAGCAGTACTTC.

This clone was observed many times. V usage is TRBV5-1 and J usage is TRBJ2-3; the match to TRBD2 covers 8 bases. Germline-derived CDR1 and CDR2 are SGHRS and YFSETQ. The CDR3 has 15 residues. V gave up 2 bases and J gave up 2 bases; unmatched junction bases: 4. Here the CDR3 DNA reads TGCGCCAGCAGCTTAGGCGGGGGGTCCACAGATACGCAGTATTTT. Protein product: CASSLGGGSTDTQYF.

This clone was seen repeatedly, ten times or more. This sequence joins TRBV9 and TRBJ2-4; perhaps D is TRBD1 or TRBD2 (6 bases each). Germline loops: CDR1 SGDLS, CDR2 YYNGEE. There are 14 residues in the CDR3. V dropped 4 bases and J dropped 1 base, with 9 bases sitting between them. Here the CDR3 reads CASSNGGAKNIQYF. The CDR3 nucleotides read TGTGCCAGCAGCAACGGGGGCGCCAAAAACATTCAGTACTTC. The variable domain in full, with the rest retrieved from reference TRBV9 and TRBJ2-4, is DSGVTQTPKHLITATGQRVTLRCSPRSGDLSVYWYQQSLDQGLQFLIQYYNGEERAKGNILERFSAQQFPDLHSELNLSSLELGDSALYFCASSNGGAKNIQYFGAGTRLSVL.

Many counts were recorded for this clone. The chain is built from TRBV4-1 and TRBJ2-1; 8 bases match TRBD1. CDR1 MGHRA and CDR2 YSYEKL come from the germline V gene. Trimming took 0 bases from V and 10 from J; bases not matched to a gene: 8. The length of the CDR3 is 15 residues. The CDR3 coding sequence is TGCGCCAGCAGCCAAGATCCGGACAGGGCACGCGAGCAGTTCTTC. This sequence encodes CASSQDPDRAREQFF.

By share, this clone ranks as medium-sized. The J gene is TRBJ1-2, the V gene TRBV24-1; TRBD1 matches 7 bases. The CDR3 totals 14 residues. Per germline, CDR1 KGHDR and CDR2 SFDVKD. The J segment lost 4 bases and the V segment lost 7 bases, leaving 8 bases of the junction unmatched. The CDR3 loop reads CATRATGVGYGYTF. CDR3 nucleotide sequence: TGTGCCACCAGAGCCACAGGGGTCGGCTATGGCTACACCTTC.

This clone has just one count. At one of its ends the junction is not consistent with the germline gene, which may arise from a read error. CDR3 DNA: TGTGCCAGCAGCTTAGCGGGGACCAACACCGTGGAGCTGTTCTTT. It encodes CASSLAGTNTVELFF. This chain joins TRBV7-2 and TRBJ2-2, with D perhaps assigned TRBD1 or TRBD2 (5 bases each). The CDR3 sequence is 15 residues long. In germline, CDR1 is SGHTA, CDR2 FQGNSA.

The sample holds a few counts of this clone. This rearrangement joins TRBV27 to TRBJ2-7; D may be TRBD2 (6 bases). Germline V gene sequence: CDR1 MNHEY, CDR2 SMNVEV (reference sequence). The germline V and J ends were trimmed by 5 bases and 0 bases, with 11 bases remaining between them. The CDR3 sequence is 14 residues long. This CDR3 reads CASSPHGSSYEQYF. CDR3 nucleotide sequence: TGTGCCAGCAGTCCCCACGGGAGCTCCTACGAGCAGTACTTC.

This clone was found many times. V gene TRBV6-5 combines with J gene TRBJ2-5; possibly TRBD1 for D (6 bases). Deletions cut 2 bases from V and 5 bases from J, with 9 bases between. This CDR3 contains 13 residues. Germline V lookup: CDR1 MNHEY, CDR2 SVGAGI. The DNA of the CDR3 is TGTGCCAGCAGTTACGGGGGCGGGGAGACCCAGTACTTC. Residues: CASSYGGGETQYF.

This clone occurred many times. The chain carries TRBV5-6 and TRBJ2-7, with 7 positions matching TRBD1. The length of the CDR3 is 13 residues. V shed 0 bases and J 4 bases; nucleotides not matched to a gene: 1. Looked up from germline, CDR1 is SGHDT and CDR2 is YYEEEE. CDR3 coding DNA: TGTGCCAGCAGCTTGGGGACAGGTTACGAGCAGTACTTC. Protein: CASSLGTGYEQYF.

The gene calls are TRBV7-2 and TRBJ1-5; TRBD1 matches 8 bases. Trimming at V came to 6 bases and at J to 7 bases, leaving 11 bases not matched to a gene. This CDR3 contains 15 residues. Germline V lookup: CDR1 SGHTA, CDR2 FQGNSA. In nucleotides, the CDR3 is TGTGCCAGCAGTCCTACAGGGGGACTCGCCCAGCCCCAGCATTTT. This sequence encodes CASSPTGGLAQPQHF.

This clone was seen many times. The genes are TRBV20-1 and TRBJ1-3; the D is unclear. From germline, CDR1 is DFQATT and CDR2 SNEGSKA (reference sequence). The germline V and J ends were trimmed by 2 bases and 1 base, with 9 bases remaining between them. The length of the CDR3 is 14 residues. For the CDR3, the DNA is TGCAGTGCTAGATCACCCGCTTCTGGAAACACCATATATTTT. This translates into CSARSPASGNTIYF.

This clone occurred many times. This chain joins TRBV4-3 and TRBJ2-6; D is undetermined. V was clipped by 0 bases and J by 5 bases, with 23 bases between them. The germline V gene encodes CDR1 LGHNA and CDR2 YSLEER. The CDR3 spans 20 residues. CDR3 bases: TGCGCCAGCAGCCAAGAAATAGGATTTATGGCATCCGCTAGGGCCAACGTCCTGACTTTC. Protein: CASSQEIGFMASARANVLTF.

In DNA form, the CDR3 reads TGTGCCATACGGAGCGGAAACACCATATATTTT. Protein sequence: CAIRSGNTIYF. V gene TRBV6-2 or TRBV6-3 combines with J gene TRBJ1-3; no reliable D call. The CDR3 is 11 residues long. Germline V lookup: CDR1 MNHEY, CDR2 SVGEGT. The germline V and J ends were trimmed by 10 bases and 4 bases, with 8 bases remaining between them.

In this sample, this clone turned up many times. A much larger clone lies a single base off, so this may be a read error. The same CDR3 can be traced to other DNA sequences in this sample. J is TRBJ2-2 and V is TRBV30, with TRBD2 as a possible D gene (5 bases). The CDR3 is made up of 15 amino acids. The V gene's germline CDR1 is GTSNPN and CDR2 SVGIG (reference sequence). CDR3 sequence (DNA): TGTGCCTGGAGGTTGGCTTCTCGTATCACCGGGGAGCTGTTTTTC. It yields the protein CAWRLASRITGELFF. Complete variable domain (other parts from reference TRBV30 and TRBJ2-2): SQTIHQWPATLVQPVGSPLSLECTVEGTSNPNLYWYRQAAGRGLQLLFYSVGIGQISSEVPQNLSASRPQDRQFILSSKKLLLSDSGFYLCAWRLASRITGELFFGEGSRLTVL.

The CDR3: CASSYVVSTEAFF. The CDR3 region has the DNA TGTGCCAGCAGTTACGTGGTGTCCACTGAAGCTTTCTTT. The V gene is TRBV6-2 or TRBV6-3, the J gene TRBJ1-1; D uncertain. Looked up from germline, CDR1 is MNHEY and CDR2 is SVGEGT. V lost 2 bases, J lost 4 bases, and 8 bases lay in between. The CDR3 spans 13 residues.

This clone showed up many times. CDR3 in amino acids: CASSQEGAGQETQYF. In DNA, the CDR3 is TGCGCCAGCAGCCAAGAGGGGGCAGGGCAAGAGACCCAGTACTTC. V usage is TRBV4-1 and J usage is TRBJ2-5, with D tentatively TRBD1 (6 bases). Trimming took off 0 bases at V and 2 bases at J, with 10 bases between the two ends. Germline V gene sequence: CDR1 MGHRA, CDR2 YSYEKL. The CDR3 consists of 15 residues.

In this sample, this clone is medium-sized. The CDR3: CASTPGPGTSSYEQYF. The CDR3 DNA sequence: TGTGCCAGCACCCCCGGTCCGGGCACTAGCTCCTACGAGCAGTACTTC. The rearrangement links TRBV28 to TRBJ2-7; D might be TRBD2 (5 bases). Between the trimmed V and J ends, which lost 7 bases and 0 bases, there was a span of 19 bases. The length of the CDR3 is 16 residues. CDR1 and CDR2 (germline): MDHEN, SYDVKM.

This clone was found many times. CDR3 protein: CSACPLAPKQETQYF. CDR3 sequence (DNA): TGCAGTGCTTGCCCCCTAGCGCCCAAACAAGAGACCCAGTACTTC. The chain couples TRBV20-1 to TRBJ2-5, with D possibly matching TRBD2 (6 bases). This CDR3 spans 15 amino acids. Germline V CDR1 and CDR2: DFQATT, SNEGSKA (reference sequence). Trimming took 5 bases from V and 2 from J, leaving 18 bases between them.

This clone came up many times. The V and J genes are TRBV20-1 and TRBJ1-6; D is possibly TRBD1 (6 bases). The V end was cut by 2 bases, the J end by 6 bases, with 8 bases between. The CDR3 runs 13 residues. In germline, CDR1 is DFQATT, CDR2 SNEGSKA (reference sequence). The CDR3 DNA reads TGCAGTGCTAGAAGACAGGTTAATTCACCCCTCCACTTT. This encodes CSARRQVNSPLHF.

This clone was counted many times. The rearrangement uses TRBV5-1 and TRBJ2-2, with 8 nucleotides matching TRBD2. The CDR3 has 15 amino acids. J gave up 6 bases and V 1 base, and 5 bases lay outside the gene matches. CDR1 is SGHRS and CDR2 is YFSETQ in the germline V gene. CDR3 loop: CASSLNSGMSGELFF. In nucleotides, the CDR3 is TGCGCCAGCAGCTTGAATAGCGGGATGTCCGGGGAGCTGTTTTTT.

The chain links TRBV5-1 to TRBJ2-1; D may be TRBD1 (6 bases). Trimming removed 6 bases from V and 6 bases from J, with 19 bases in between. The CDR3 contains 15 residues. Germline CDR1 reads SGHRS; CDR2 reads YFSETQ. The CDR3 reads CASNRTEALGNEQFF. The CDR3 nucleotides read TGCGCCAGCAATAGGACAGAGGCCTTGGGCAATGAGCAGTTCTTC.

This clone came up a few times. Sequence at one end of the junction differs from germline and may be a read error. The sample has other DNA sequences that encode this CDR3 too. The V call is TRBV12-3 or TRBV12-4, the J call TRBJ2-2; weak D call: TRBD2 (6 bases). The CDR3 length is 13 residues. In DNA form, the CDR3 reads TGTGCCAGCAGTCAACTAGCTGCCGGGGAGCTTTTTTTT. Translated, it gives CASSQLAAGELFF.